The sequence of this T cell receptor beta chain was determined in a study of T cell responses to AZD1222 COVID-19 vaccine (dated by TCRdb to about 2021). About the investigation overall: AZD1222 recipients given second doses at about 4 weeks or at about 12 weeks were pooled, since spike-specific TCR depth and breadth were not found to differ between the two schedules. TCR sequencing covered roughly 230 trial participants: 200 to 220 given two doses of AZD1222 and approximately 26 given two doses of MenACWY control vaccine. Trial participants were enrolled by age into subgroups of 18-55, 56-69 and 70-plus years, and roughly 150, 30 and 60 TCR-sequenced participants, respectively, were included in these subgroups.

Based on the germline V gene, the CDR1 and CDR2 sequences are SGHTA and FQGNSA. From its cysteine to its phenylalanine, the CDR3 spans 15 amino acids. The entry retains the CDR3 DNA only, 45 bases that are in frame from base 1. V gives up 2 bases and J gives up 0 bases, and the segment between their germline ends measures 8 bases. Points on this clone: Its antigen has not been determined. Base qualities are missing; no much larger clone stands one base away.

The CDR3 regions of human TCRbeta chains were subjected to immunosequencing. Concerning the study's data processing: Repertoire TCRs were matched against a reference library of SARS-CoV-2-specific TCRs generated with the MIRA antigen-specificity platform. Breadth meant the fraction of unique TCRs that were SARS-CoV-2-associated, whereas depth meant the fraction of total T cells that were SARS-CoV-2-associated. Using the MIRA data, each spike-specific TCR was mapped to the spike region that the TCR reacts to and placed in a CD4 or CD8 class. Log10-transformed breadth and depth values were compared by one-way ANOVA with Sidak's multiple comparisons tests. The immuneACCESS repertoire file appears here via TCRdb, limited to in-frame rearrangements. These files lack a portion of the clones; in checked studies, under half of the deficit traces to unresolved V genes, and the cause of the others is not known. That table gives V, J and clone size, and the DNA gave D and trimming. The sample has approximately 150,000 clones on record, about 91% of them singletons. Of the sample, approximately 4.8% falls within the top ten clones.

The time point label on this specimen signifies: baseline before first vaccination. Vaccinee samples came from UK trials COV001 and COV002, including a single-blind randomized controlled phase 2/3 trial of AZD1222 (ChAdOx1 nCoV-19) in healthy adults. For TCRbeta chain sequencing, PBMC samples were collected from trial participants at day 0 and at day 28 after the second dose. General study outcomes and caveats: Nearly half of unique spike-specific TCRs reportedly recognized epitopes outside regions mutated in the B.1.351 and B.1.1.7 variants. After two AZD1222 doses, both the breadth and the depth of spike-specific TCRs were significantly higher than at day 0 and than in MenACWY recipients. Conclusions about previously exposed vaccinees are limited because only five to seven AZD1222 recipients were SARS-CoV-2 seropositive at baseline. The 56-69-year group was small, and its depth increase did not reach significance, likely because of low power. The vaccine-associated CD4 TCRs covered the entire spike protein, and the dominant responses fell in regions 160-218 and 743-854. Participants were mostly white British, with more females than males. The authors suggested clonal diversity may have been underestimated. Because no day 14 peak-response samples were available, repertoires were characterized only after the peak T cell response.

Source: peripheral blood, taken on day 0 of AZD1222 vaccination. The sequence links TRBV7-2 to TRBJ2-1; there is no confident call for the D gene. The TCR was taken from an adult in good health. This receptor carries the CDR3 CASSLSPISYNEQFF. The DNA sequence follows: TGTGCCAGCAGCTTATCACCGATCTCCTACAATGAGCAGTTCTTC.